The T cell receptor (beta chain) under discussion was sequenced for a study of T cells expressing NK-cell markers. Each CDR3 protein gets one entry in TCRdb, which reprocessed the 5' RACE reads and gives no DNA. This listing includes about 400,000 distinct CDR3 sequences. Per the germline V gene, CDR1 is SGHTA and CDR2 is FQGNSA. CDR3 length: 15 residues. The chain combines TRBV7-2 with TRBJ2-1; checking the TCRdb D call of TRBD2 is not possible without DNA. This TCR was recovered from a woman between 45 and 65 years old in good health. Sequencing was performed on blood T cells: a sorted CD56 or NKG2C T cell subset, CD4+ or CD8+ T cells, or bulk PBMC T cells (not recorded which). Here the CDR3 reads CASSPTSGSGNEQFF.